What follows are 30 T cell receptor beta chains derived from one specimen sequenced in a study of blood T cell repertoires in COVID-19. Generated by immunoSEQ multiplex PCR, the TCRdb table keeps only in-frame clones and is missing some. The table lists about 300,000 clones, 85% to 90% of them singletons. Sequencing used PBMCs or T cells enriched from blood (not recorded which). These receptors were collected from a woman aged 50 to 60 who had been exposed to COVID-19.

This chain links TRBV28 with TRBJ1-1; D might be TRBD1 (5 bases). CDR1 and CDR2 (germline): MDHEN, SYDVKM. The CDR3 is made up of 13 amino acids. V was cut by 6 bases and J by 6 bases, with 14 bases left in between. The CDR3 bases are TGTGCCAGCAGACCGCAGGGTTTGGCTGAAGCTTTCTTT. Residues: CASRPQGLAEAFF.

The genes are TRBV5-8 and TRBJ2-5; D is unclear. Germline V gene sequence: CDR1 SGHTS, CDR2 YDEGEE. This CDR3 comprises 11 residues. Trimming took 4 bases from V and 2 from J, leaving 3 bases between them. CDR3 region: CASSLQETQYF. The DNA of the CDR3 is TGTGCCAGCAGCCTACAAGAGACCCAGTACTTC.

The chain joins TRBV28 to TRBJ1-6; 8 bases match TRBD1. Germline V gene lookup returns CDR1 MDHEN and CDR2 SYDVKM. The CDR3 runs 15 residues. The junction had 11 bases not matched to a gene; V was cut back by 7 bases and J by 9 bases. The CDR3 DNA sequence: TGTGCCAGCATAAAACGGGACAGGTTCGTTTCACCCCTCCACTTT. It translates to CASIKRDRFVSPLHF.

The sample holds one count of this clone. This chain connects TRBV11-1 to TRBJ2-2; no firm D call. The CDR3 consists of 14 residues. Germline V gene lookup returns CDR1 SGHAT and CDR2 FQDESV (reference sequence). V lost 5 bases and J lost 0, with 7 bases in between. CDR3 in amino acids: CASSHLANTGELFF. In nucleotides, the CDR3 is TGTGCCAGCAGCCACCTAGCGAACACCGGGGAGCTGTTTTTT.

The chain has TRBV4-1 and TRBJ1-4, with 9 nucleotides matching TRBD1. The length of the CDR3 is 14 residues. The V gene's germline CDR1 is MGHRA and CDR2 YSYEKL. The V and J ends lost 4 bases and 7 bases, in that order; junction bases with no gene match: 4. The CDR3 sequence is CASSPADRGEKLFF. Written as DNA, the CDR3 is TGCGCCAGCAGCCCAGCGGACAGGGGTGAAAAACTGTTTTTT.

The chain joins TRBV10-3 to TRBJ1-6; 11 bases align to TRBD1. Germline trimming cut 4 bases from V and 5 bases from J; bases unmatched to any gene: 4. The CDR3 totals 16 residues. Germline CDR1 reads ENHRY; CDR2 reads SYGVKD. The CDR3 DNA sequence: TGTGCCATCAGTGGGGACAGGGGGATTGATAATTCACCCCTCCACTTT. The encoded protein is CAISGDRGIDNSPLHF.

The chain employs TRBV4-2 and TRBJ2-3; 10 bases match TRBD2. J lost 6 bases, V lost 4 bases, and 10 bases had no gene match. The CDR3 extends over 16 amino acids. Germline assignment: CDR1 LGHNA and CDR2 YNFKEQ. Written as DNA, the CDR3 is TGTGCCAGCAGCCTAACAGCGGGGGGGCCGAGGGATACGCAGTATTTT. Amino acids: CASSLTAGGPRDTQYF.

This rearrangement joins TRBV7-8 to TRBJ1-6, with D perhaps TRBD1 (6 bases). V was cut by 3 bases and J by 6 bases, with 12 bases left in between. Germline loops: CDR1 SGHVS, CDR2 FQNEAQ. The CDR3 loop spans 15 amino acids. CDR3 residues: CASSFETGSNSPLHF. The CDR3, as DNA: TGTGCCAGCAGCTTCGAAACAGGGAGTAATTCACCCCTCCACTTT.

This clone is a singleton in its sample. The gene calls are TRBV11-2 and TRBJ2-3; 8 bases are a match to TRBD2. CDR3 length equals 19 residues. V trimming: 0 bases; J trimming: 5 bases; junction bases outside the gene matches: 16. Germline CDR1 reads SGHAT; CDR2 reads FQNNGV. The CDR3, as DNA: TGTGCCAGCAGCTTAGATCTACCTTACGGTACTAGCGGTAGAGATACGCAGTATTTT. Translating gives CASSLDLPYGTSGRDTQYF.

This chain uses TRBV24-1 with TRBJ2-7; 11 bases agree with TRBD2. Unmatched junction bases numbered 2, after V lost 3 bases and J lost 2 bases. The CDR3 length is 15 residues. Germline V gene sequence: CDR1 KGHDR, CDR2 SFDVKD. CDR3 bases: TGTGCCACCAGTGATGTTAGCGGGGGGGCCTACGAGCAGTACTTC. Translation gives CATSDVSGGAYEQYF.

This chain links TRBV19 with TRBJ1-2, with D perhaps TRBD1 (5 bases). Deletions cut 9 bases from V and 3 bases from J, with 17 bases between. Germline V gene lookup returns CDR1 LNHDA and CDR2 SQIVND (reference sequence). The CDR3 contains 14 residues. Here the CDR3 reads CASARGGEYYGYTF. CDR3 bases: TGTGCCAGCGCCCGGGGAGGGGAATACTATGGCTACACCTTC.

The chain employs TRBV5-8 and TRBJ2-1, with 8 positions matching TRBD1. The CDR3 is made up of 16 amino acids. Germline V lookup: CDR1 SGHTS, CDR2 YDEGEE. Trimming at V came to 4 bases and at J to 1 base, leaving 7 bases not matched to a gene. The CDR3 reads CASSQDRDWSYNEQFF. For the CDR3, the DNA is TGTGCCAGCAGCCAGGACAGGGATTGGTCCTACAATGAGCAGTTCTTC.

This clone was picked up one time. J is TRBJ1-2 and V is TRBV28; D not resolved. This CDR3 contains 13 residues. Germline assignment: CDR1 MDHEN and CDR2 SYDVKM. The ends were cut back, 5 bases at V and 5 bases at J, with 12 bases in the middle. The CDR3 coding sequence is TGTGCCAGCAGTCCGTCCCAGGTATATGGCTACACCTTC. It translates to CASSPSQVYGYTF.

This clone was detected only a few times. This rearrangement joins TRBV3-1 (or the pseudogene TRBV3-2) to TRBJ2-4; 8 nucleotides align to TRBD1. Trimming took 3 bases from V and 5 from J; bases not matched to a gene: 3. Germline V CDR1 and CDR2: LGHDT, YNNKEL (reference sequence). The CDR3 is 14 amino acids. CDR3 sequence (DNA): TGTGCCAGCAGCCACTGGGACAGGCAAAACATTCAGTACTTC. Amino acid sequence: CASSHWDRQNIQYF.

This clone was detected only once. The chain combines TRBV7-6 with TRBJ1-1, with D possibly matching TRBD1 (5 bases). Germline-derived CDR1 and CDR2 are SGHVS and FNYEAQ. This CDR3 has 14 residues. Deletions cut 0 bases from V and 4 bases from J, with 9 bases between. The CDR3 sequence: CASSLARQGTEAFF. DNA of the CDR3: TGTGCCAGCAGCTTAGCGCGCCAGGGCACTGAAGCTTTCTTT.

This rearrangement joins TRBV28 to TRBJ1-4; D is unclear. The germline V gene has CDR1 MDHEN and CDR2 SYDVKM. V lost 7 bases to trimming and J lost 8 bases, with 14 bases between them. This CDR3 contains 13 residues. Here the CDR3 reads CASTREVREKLFF. CDR3 nucleotide sequence: TGTGCCAGCACCCGAGAGGTGAGGGAAAAACTGTTTTTT.

This clone was picked up one time. V usage is TRBV2 and J usage is TRBJ2-4; 8 bases agree with TRBD1. This CDR3 has 13 amino acids. The V and J ends lost 7 bases and 4 bases, in that order; junction bases with no gene match: 3. Looked up from germline, CDR1 is SNHLY and CDR2 is FYNNEI. The CDR3 DNA follows: TGTGCCAGCACCCGGACAGGGAAAAACATTCAGTACTTC. Translated: CASTRTGKNIQYF. Looking up the rest from reference TRBV2 and TRBJ2-4 gives the full variable domain: EPEVTQTPSHQVTQMGQEVILRCVPISNHLYFYWYRQILGQKVEFLVSFYNNEISEKSEIFDDQFSVERPDGSNFTLKIRSTKLEDSAMYFCASTRTGKNIQYFGAGTRLSVL.

This clone was seen a handful of times. In nucleotides, the CDR3 is TGTGCCAGCAGGCGAACAGCGACTAATTATTACGAGCAGTACTTC. It specifies CASRRTATNYYEQYF. This chain connects TRBV6-5 to TRBJ2-7; tentative D call: TRBD2 (5 bases). The CDR3 consists of 15 residues. The germline CDR1 and CDR2 sequences are MNHEY and SVGAGI. With 6 bases removed from V and 4 bases from J, the gap between germline ends came to 19 bases.

The chain joins TRBV4-1 to TRBJ2-2, with TRBD2 as a possible D gene (5 bases). The V end lost 0 bases, the J end lost 3 bases, and 8 bases lay between the germline ends. The CDR3 contains 15 residues. Germline V gives CDR1 MGHRA, CDR2 YSYEKL. The CDR3 loop reads CASSQDSGYTGELFF. DNA of the CDR3: TGCGCCAGCAGCCAAGATTCGGGGTACACCGGGGAGCTGTTTTTT.

V gene TRBV19 combines with J gene TRBJ1-5, with D unclear. Germline V gene sequence: CDR1 LNHDA, CDR2 SQIVND (reference sequence). V lost 3 bases and J lost 4, with 13 bases in between. CDR3 length equals 15 residues. CDR3: CASSMVPGFNQPQHF. For the CDR3, the DNA is TGTGCCAGTAGTATGGTTCCGGGGTTTAATCAGCCCCAGCATTTT.

In nucleotides, the CDR3 is TGTGCCAGCAGTTTAGGGACAGGGAAGTATCAGCCCCAGCATTTT. It codes for CASSLGTGKYQPQHF. The V call is TRBV28, the J call TRBJ1-5; 9 bases fit TRBD1. The germline gives CDR1 MDHEN, CDR2 SYDVKM. V lost 2 bases to trimming and J lost 5 bases; unmatched junction nucleotides: 4. This CDR3 spans 15 amino acids.

This sequence joins TRBV18 and TRBJ2-7; TRBD2 agrees at 9 bases. Germline lookup yields CDR1 KGHSH and CDR2 LQKENI. This CDR3 contains 15 residues. The V and J ends lost 3 bases and 2 bases, in that order; junction bases with no gene match: 5. DNA for the CDR3: TGTGCCAGCTCACCGCTAGCTAGCGGGGCCTACGAGCAGTACTTC. Protein product: CASSPLASGAYEQYF.

In this sample, this clone turned up once. The rearrangement links TRBV7-8 to TRBJ1-2; D is perhaps TRBD1 (5 bases). The V gene's germline CDR1 is SGHVS and CDR2 FQNEAQ. The ends were cut back, 5 bases at V and 4 bases at J, with 14 bases in the middle. The CDR3 spans 14 residues. The CDR3 DNA reads as TGTGCCAGCAGCCCAGCCCAGGGCCCCTATGGCTACACCTTC. This codes for CASSPAQGPYGYTF.

This sequence joins TRBV25-1 and TRBJ2-1; 8 bases are a match to TRBD2. This CDR3 comprises 15 residues. Per germline, CDR1 MGHDK and CDR2 SYGVNS. With 3 bases clipped from V and 9 bases from J, the junction kept 10 bases outside the gene matches. The CDR3 spells CASSDRGGLLIEQFF. CDR3 bases: TGTGCCAGCAGTGATCGGGGGGGCCTTCTCATTGAGCAGTTCTTC. The full variable domain, completed using reference TRBV25-1 and TRBJ2-1, is EADIYQTPRYLVIGTGKKITLECSQTMGHDKMYWYQQDPGMELHLIHYSYGVNSTEKGDLSSESTVSRIRTEHFPLTLESARPSHTSQYLCASSDRGGLLIEQFFGPGTRLTVL.

The CDR3 bases are TGTGCCAGCAGTTACCGGGACAGAACCTACGAGCAGTACTTC. Protein sequence: CASSYRDRTYEQYF. The rearrangement joins TRBV3-1 (or the pseudogene TRBV3-2) to TRBJ2-7; 7 bases are a match to TRBD1. The germline V gene has CDR1 LGHDT and CDR2 YNNKEL (reference sequence). CDR3 length: 14 residues. The trim removed 6 bases at V and 2 bases at J, leaving 7 bases unmatched.

V gene TRBV19 combines with J gene TRBJ2-7, with TRBD1 matching 9 bases. Looked up from germline, CDR1 is LNHDA and CDR2 is SQIVND (reference sequence). The CDR3 has 14 residues. V gave up 9 bases and J gave up 3 bases; unmatched junction bases: 9. This CDR3 reads CASKIGTGLYEQYF. CDR3 DNA: TGTGCCAGCAAAATTGGGACAGGGCTCTACGAGCAGTACTTC.

V usage is TRBV6-5 and J usage is TRBJ1-2; D is perhaps TRBD1 (5 bases). Germline V gives CDR1 MNHEY, CDR2 SVGAGI. V was clipped by 7 bases and J by 5 bases, with 14 bases between them. This CDR3 region has 13 residues. CDR3 coding DNA: TGTGCCAGCACAACATACGGGGGTTATGGCTACACCTTC. It yields the protein CASTTYGGYGYTF.

This clone was observed a handful of times. The rearrangement links TRBV3-1 (or the pseudogene TRBV3-2) to TRBJ1-2; no reliable D call. The CDR3 loop spans 15 amino acids. V was cut by 3 bases and J by 1 base, with 12 bases left in between. Germline CDR1 is LGHDT and CDR2 is YNNKEL (reference sequence). The CDR3 nucleotides read TGTGCCAGCAGCCAGGAGGGTTGGGTTAACTATGGCTACACCTTC. This encodes CASSQEGWVNYGYTF.

This chain links TRBV20-1 with TRBJ2-7; D is uncertain. The CDR3 totals 11 residues. V lost 0 bases to trimming and J lost 13 bases, with 13 bases between them. CDR1 is DFQATT and CDR2 is SNEGSKA in the germline V gene (reference sequence). CDR3 bases: TGCAGTGCTAGAGATGAGGAGCCAGCCTACTTC. Amino acids: CSARDEEPAYF.

V usage is TRBV2 and J usage is TRBJ1-5, with D possibly matching TRBD1 (5 bases). Between the trimmed V and J ends, which lost 5 bases and 7 bases, there was a span of 21 bases. Per the germline V gene, CDR1 is SNHLY and CDR2 is FYNNEI. This CDR3 has 16 residues. The CDR3 reads CASSWQEIHQGQPQHF. The CDR3 nucleotides read TGTGCCAGCAGTTGGCAGGAGATCCATCAGGGACAGCCCCAGCATTTT.